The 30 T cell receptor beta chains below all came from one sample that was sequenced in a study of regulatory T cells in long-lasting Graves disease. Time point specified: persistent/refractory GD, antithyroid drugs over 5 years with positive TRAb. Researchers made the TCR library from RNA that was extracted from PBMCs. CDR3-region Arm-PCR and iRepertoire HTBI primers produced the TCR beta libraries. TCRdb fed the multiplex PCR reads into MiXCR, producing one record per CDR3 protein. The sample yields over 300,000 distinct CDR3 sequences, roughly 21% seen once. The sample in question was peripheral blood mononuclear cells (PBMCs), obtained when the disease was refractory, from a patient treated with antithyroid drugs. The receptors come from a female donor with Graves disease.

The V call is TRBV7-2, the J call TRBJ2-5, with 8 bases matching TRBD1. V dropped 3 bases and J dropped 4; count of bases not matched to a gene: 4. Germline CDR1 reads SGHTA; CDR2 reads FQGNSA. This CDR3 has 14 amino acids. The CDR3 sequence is CASSFDRGVETQYF. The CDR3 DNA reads TGTGCCAGCAGCTTCGACAGGGGAGTAGAGACCCAGTACTTC.

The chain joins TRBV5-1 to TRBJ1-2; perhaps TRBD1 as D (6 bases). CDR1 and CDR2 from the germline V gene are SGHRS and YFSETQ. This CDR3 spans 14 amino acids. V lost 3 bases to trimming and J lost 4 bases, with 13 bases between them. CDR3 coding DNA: TGCGCCAGCAGCTCGGTCAGGGGAACCTATGGCTACACCTTC. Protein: CASSSVRGTYGYTF.

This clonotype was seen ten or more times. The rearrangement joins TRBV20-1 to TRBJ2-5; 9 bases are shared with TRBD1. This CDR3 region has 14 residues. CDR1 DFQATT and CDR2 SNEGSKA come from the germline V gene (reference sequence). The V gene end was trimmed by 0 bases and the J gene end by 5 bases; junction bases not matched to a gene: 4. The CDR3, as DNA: TGCAGTGCTAGAGACCCACAGGGGGCGGAGACCCAGTACTTC. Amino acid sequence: CSARDPQGAETQYF.

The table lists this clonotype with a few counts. The CDR3 here is CASSTEGAGEAFF. As DNA, the CDR3 is TGTGCCAGTAGTACCGAGGGGGCTGGTGAAGCTTTCTTT. The chain recombines TRBV19 with TRBJ1-1; 7 bases fit TRBD1. The germline V gene has CDR1 LNHDA and CDR2 SQIVND (reference sequence). The CDR3 length is 13 residues. V lost 4 bases and J lost 7; bases outside the gene matches: 6.

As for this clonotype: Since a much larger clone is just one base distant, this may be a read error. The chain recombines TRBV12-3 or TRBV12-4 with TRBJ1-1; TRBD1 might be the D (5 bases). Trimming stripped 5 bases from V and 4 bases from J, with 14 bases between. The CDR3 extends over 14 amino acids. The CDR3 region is CASSLTELSTEAFF. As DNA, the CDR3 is TGTGCCAGCAGTCTGACAGAGCTTAGCACTGAAGCTTTCTTT.

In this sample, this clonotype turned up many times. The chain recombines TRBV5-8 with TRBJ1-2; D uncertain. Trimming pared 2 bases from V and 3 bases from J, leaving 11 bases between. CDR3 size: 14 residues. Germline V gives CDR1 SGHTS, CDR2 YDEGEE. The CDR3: CASSFPGRDYGYTF. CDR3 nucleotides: TGTGCCAGCAGCTTCCCAGGACGGGACTATGGCTACACCTTC.

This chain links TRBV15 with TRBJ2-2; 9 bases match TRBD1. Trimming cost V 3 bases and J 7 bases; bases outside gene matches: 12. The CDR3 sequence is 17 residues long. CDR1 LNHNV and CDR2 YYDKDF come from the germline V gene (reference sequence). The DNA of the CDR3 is TGTGCCACCAGCAGGGGAAGGACAGGGGATGTCGGCGGGGAGCTGTTTTTT. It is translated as CATSRGRTGDVGGELFF.

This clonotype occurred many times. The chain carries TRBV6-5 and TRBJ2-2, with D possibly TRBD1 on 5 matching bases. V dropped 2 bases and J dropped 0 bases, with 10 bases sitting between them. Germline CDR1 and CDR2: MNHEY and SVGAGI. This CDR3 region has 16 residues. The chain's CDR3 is CASSYLQGANTGELFF. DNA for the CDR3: TGTGCCAGCAGTTACCTTCAGGGCGCGAACACCGGGGAGCTGTTTTTT.

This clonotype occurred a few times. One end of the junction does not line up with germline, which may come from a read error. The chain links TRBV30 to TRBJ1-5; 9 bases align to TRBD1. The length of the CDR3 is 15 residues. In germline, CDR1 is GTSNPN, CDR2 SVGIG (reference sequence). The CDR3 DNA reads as TGTGCCTGGGACCGAGGGGGACAGGGCAACCAGCCCCAGCATTTT. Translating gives CAWDRGGQGNQPQHF. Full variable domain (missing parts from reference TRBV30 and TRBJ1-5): SQTIHQWPATLVQPVGSPLSLECTVEGTSNPNLYWYRQAAGRGLQLLFYSVGIGQISSEVPQNLSASRPQDRQFILSSKKLLLSDSGFYLCAWDRGGQGNQPQHFGDGTRLSIL.

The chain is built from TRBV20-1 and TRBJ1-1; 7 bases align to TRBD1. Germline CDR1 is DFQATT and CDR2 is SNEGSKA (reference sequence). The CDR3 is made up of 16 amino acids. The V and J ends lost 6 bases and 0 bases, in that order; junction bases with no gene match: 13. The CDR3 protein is CSASDPGTDMNTEAFF. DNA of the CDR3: TGCAGTGCCTCAGATCCCGGGACAGACATGAACACTGAAGCTTTCTTT.

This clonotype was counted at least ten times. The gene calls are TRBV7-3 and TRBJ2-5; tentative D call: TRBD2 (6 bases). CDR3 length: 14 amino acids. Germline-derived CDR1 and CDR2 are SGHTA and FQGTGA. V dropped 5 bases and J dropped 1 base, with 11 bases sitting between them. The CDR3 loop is CASSAPGLQETQYF. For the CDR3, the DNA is TGTGCCAGCAGCGCACCGGGACTCCAAGAGACCCAGTACTTC.

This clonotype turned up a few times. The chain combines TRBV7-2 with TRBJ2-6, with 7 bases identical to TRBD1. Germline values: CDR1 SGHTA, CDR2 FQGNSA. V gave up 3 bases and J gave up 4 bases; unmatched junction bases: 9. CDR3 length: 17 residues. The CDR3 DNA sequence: TGTGCCAGCAGCTTCCCTAGACAGGGCTCCGGGGCCAACGTCCTGACTTTC. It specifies CASSFPRQGSGANVLTF.

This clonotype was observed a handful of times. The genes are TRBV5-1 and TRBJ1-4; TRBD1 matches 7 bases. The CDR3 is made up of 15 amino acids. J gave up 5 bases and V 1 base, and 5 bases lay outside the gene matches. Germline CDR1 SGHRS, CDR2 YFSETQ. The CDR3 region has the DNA TGCGCCAGCAGCTTGATGACAGGGTTAAATGAAAAACTGTTTTTT. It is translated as CASSLMTGLNEKLFF.

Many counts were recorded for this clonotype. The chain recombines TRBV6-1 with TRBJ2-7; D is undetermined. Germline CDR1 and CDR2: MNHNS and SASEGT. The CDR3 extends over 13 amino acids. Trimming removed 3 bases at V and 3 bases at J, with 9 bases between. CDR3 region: CASSDGPHYEQYF. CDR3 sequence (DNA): TGTGCCAGCAGTGACGGCCCCCACTACGAGCAGTACTTC.

CDR3 in amino acids: CASSETGGRTGELFF. The CDR3 region has the DNA TGTGCCAGCAGCGAAACAGGGGGTCGTACCGGGGAGCTGTTTTTT. The chain uses TRBV9 and TRBJ2-2; 8 positions agree with TRBD1. Trimming cost V 3 bases and J 5 bases; bases outside gene matches: 6. This CDR3 comprises 15 residues. CDR1 is SGDLS, CDR2 YYNGEE, per germline.

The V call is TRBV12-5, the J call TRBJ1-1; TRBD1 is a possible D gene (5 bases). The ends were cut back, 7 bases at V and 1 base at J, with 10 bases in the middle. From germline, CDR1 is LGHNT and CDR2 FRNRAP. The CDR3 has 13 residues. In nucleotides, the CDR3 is TGTGCTAGTGAGAAACAGGCGAACACTGAAGCTTTCTTT. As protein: CASEKQANTEAFF.

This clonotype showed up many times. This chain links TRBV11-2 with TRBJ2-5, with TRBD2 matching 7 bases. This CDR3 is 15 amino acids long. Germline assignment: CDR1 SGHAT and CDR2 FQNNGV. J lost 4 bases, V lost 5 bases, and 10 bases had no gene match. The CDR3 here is CASSMDFGRAETQYF. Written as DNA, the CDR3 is TGTGCCAGCAGCATGGATTTTGGGAGGGCAGAGACCCAGTACTTC.

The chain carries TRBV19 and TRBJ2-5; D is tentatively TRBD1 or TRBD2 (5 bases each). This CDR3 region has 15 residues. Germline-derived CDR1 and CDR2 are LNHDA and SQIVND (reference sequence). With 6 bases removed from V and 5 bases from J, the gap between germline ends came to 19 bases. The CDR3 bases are TGTGCCAGTAGCGCCGGGACGGCCTCTGGGGAGACCCAGTACTTC. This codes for CASSAGTASGETQYF.

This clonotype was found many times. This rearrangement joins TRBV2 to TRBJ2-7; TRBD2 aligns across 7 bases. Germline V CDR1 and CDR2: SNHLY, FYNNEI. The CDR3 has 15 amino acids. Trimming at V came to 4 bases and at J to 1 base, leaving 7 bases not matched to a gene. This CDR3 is CASSVGGRRSYEQYF. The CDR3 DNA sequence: TGTGCCAGCAGTGTGGGCGGGAGAAGGTCCTACGAGCAGTACTTC.

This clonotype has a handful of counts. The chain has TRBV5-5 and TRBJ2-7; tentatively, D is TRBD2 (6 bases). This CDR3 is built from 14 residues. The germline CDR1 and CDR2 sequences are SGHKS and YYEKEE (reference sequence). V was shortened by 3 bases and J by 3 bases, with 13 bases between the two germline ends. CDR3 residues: CASSYTGVLYEQYF. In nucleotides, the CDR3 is TGTGCCAGCAGCTACACGGGAGTTCTCTACGAGCAGTACTTC.

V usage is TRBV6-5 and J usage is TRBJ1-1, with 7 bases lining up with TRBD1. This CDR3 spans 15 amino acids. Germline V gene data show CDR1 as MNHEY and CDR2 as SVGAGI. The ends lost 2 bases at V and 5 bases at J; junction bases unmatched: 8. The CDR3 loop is CASSYNRGRQTEAFF. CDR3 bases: TGTGCCAGCAGTTACAACAGGGGAAGACAAACTGAAGCTTTCTTT.

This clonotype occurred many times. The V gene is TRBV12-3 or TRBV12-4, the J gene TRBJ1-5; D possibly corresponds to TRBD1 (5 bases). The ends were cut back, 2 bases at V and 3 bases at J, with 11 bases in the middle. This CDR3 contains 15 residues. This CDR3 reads CASSLISGTNQPQHF. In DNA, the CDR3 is TGTGCCAGCAGTTTAATCTCAGGGACCAATCAGCCCCAGCATTTT.

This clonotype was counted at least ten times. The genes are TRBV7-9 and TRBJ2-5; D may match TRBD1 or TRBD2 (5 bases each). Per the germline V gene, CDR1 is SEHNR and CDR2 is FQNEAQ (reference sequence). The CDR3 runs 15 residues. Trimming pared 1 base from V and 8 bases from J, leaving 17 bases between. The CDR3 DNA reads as TGTGCCAGCAGCTTAGTAGACGGGGCAAAAGGTACCCAGTACTTC. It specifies CASSLVDGAKGTQYF.

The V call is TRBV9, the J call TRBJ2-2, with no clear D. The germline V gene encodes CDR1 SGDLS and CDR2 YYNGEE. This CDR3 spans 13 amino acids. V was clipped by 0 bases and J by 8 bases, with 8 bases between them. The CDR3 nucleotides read TGTGCCAGCAGCGTAGACAGTACAGGGGAGCTGTTTTTT. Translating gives CASSVDSTGELFF.

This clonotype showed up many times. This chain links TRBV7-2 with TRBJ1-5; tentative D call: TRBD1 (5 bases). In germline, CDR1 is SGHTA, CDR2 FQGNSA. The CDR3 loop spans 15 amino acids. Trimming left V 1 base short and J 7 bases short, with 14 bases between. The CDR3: CASSLGRRAGQPQHF. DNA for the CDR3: TGTGCCAGCAGCTTAGGGCGCAGGGCGGGCCAGCCCCAGCATTTT.

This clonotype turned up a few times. This chain's CDR3 is CASRVTPGQGLYEQYF. The CDR3 DNA sequence: TGTGCCAGCAGGGTTACGCCGGGACAGGGGCTCTACGAGCAGTACTTC. The chain couples TRBV6-1 to TRBJ2-7; 10 bases align to TRBD1. Trimming at V came to 6 bases and at J to 3 bases, leaving 11 bases not matched to a gene. The CDR3 consists of 16 residues. Germline CDR1 and CDR2: MNHNS and SASEGT.

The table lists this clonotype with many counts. CDR3 sequence reads: CASSLAGGPLGTQYF. The CDR3 region has the DNA TGTGCCAGCAGCTTAGCCGGGGGCCCCCTGGGGACCCAGTACTTC. The V and J genes are TRBV11-2 and TRBJ2-5; D possibly matches TRBD1 or TRBD2 (6 bases each). V lost 1 base to trimming and J lost 7 bases, with 16 bases between them. This CDR3 region has 15 residues. CDR1 is SGHAT, CDR2 FQNNGV, per germline.

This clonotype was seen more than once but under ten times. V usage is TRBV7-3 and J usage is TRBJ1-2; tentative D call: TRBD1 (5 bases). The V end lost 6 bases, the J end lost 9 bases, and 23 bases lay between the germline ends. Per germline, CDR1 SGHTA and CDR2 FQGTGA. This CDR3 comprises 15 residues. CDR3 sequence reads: CASRFTGTGNLSYTF. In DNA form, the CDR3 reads TGTGCCAGCAGGTTCACAGGAACCGGTAACCTGAGCTACACCTTC.

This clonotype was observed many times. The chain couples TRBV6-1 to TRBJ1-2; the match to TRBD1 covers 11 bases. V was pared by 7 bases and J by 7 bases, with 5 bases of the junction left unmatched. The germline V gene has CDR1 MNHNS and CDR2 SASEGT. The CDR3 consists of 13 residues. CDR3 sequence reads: CASNGQGAGGYTF. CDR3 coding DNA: TGTGCCAGCAATGGACAGGGGGCTGGTGGCTACACCTTC.

Written as DNA, the CDR3 is TGCAGTGCTAGAGCCGGGACAGGGGGTTTCTACGAGCAGTACTTC. As protein: CSARAGTGGFYEQYF. The rearrangement uses TRBV20-1 and TRBJ2-7; 11 bases map to TRBD1. Germline V lookup: CDR1 DFQATT, CDR2 SNEGSKA (reference sequence). This CDR3 region has 15 residues. The trim removed 1 base at V and 3 bases at J, leaving 5 bases unmatched.